Listed below are T cell receptor beta chains from one sample, sequenced in a study of blood T cells in healthy people across ages. TCRdb reprocessed the 5' RACE reads with MiXCR, giving one entry per CDR3 protein. This table holds around 1,000,000 distinct CDR3 sequences, around 25% found once. The same sample was also used in a study of T cells of mothers and their children.

Sample: blood. The origin of the receptors is a girl aged 2 to 10 in good health. The CDR3 runs from the conserved cysteine through the conserved F or W. The order of the fields is J gene, clone size, D gene, V gene, CDR3 DNA, CDR3 protein. The D gene is left open where the match is weak. Only some rows state a clone size, as once, few, many or a class for expanded clones.

TRBJ1-4 | . | . | TRBV6-1 | TGTGCCAGCAACGGGTCGAAGGGAGGTCGCGAAAAACTGTTTTTT | CASNGSKGGREKLFF
TRBJ2-3 | . | TRBD1 | TRBV5-1 | TGCGCCAGCAGCTTCACCGGGACAGATAACACAGATACGCAGTATTTT | CASSFTGTDNTDTQYF
TRBJ2-5 | . | TRBD2 | TRBV27 | TGTGCCAGCAGGCCGCCGCGGGGGGCGGAGACCCAGTACTTC | CASRPPRGAETQYF
TRBJ2-1 | . | . | TRBV7-9 | TGTGCCAGCAGCACTAGCATGGGGTCCCTGGTGAATGAGCAGTTCTTC | CASSTSMGSLVNEQFF
TRBJ1-1 | . | . | TRBV7-3 | TGTGCCAGCAGCTTAGGGGGCCCCCCCTTTGAAGCTTTCTTT | CASSLGGPPFEAFF
TRBJ1-4 | . | . | TRBV19 | TGTGCCAGTAGTGTAATTGCAACTAATGAAAAACTGTTTTTT | CASSVIATNEKLFF
TRBJ2-1 | few | . | TRBV20-1 | TGCAGTGCTAGTCTCGCATCGAATGAGCAGTTCTTC | CSASLASNEQFF
TRBJ2-7 | . | TRBD1 | TRBV20-1 | TGCAGTGCTGGGACAGGCGGTTCCTACGAGCAGTACTTC | CSAGTGGSYEQYF
TRBJ2-3 | . | . | TRBV10-3 | TGTGCCATCAGTAAGACAGAGTCGAGCACAGATACGCAGTATTTT | CAISKTESSTDTQYF
TRBJ2-7 | . | . | TRBV12-3/TRBV12-4 | TGTGCCAGCAGTATAGTCCACTACGAGCAGTACTTC | CASSIVHYEQYF
TRBJ2-5 | . | TRBD2 | TRBV11-2 | TGTGCCAGCAGCGTACTAGCGGGAGTGGAGACCCAGTACTTC | CASSVLAGVETQYF
TRBJ2-1 | . | . | TRBV21-1 | TGTGCCAGCGGAGGGAGGGGCAATGAGCAGTTCTTC | CASGGRGNEQFF
TRBJ2-7 | few | . | TRBV3-1 | TGTGCCAGCAGCCAAGGAGGGATCGCCCCCTACGAGCAGTACTTC | CASSQGGIAPYEQYF
TRBJ2-1 | . | . | TRBV6-1 | TGTGCCAGCAGTGAAGGCTTCCACAATGAGCAGTTCTTC | CASSEGFHNEQFF
TRBJ2-1 | few | TRBD2 | TRBV3-1 | TGTGCCAGCCTATTTAGCGGGGTCAGCTCCTACAATGAGCAGTTCTTC | CASLFSGVSSYNEQFF
TRBJ1-1 | once | . | TRBV7-2 | TGTGCCAGCAGCTTATTCAGCTCGGGGACTGAAGCTTTCTTT | CASSLFSSGTEAFF
TRBJ2-3 | . | . | TRBV6-1 | TGTGCCATCACCTCCCGACAACGCACAGATACGCAGTATTTT | CAITSRQRTDTQYF
TRBJ2-1 | few | TRBD1 | TRBV20-1 | TGCAGTGCAGAAGACAGGGGACAATACAATGAGCAGTTCTTC | CSAEDRGQYNEQFF
TRBJ1-4 | . | TRBD1 | TRBV5-4 | TGTGCCAGCAGCTTGGAGGGACAGAGGGAAAAACTGTTTTTT | CASSLEGQREKLFF
TRBJ2-1 | . | . | TRBV28 | TGTGCCAGCAGTTTAAGTTTAGATGAGCAGTTCTTC | CASSLSLDEQFF
TRBJ2-1 | . | . | TRBV29-1 | TGCAGCGCTGACACCGGTGAACCCTTCTTC | CSADTGEPFF
TRBJ1-2 | few | TRBD1 | TRBV7-2 | TGTGCCAGCAGCTTAGCCGCAGGGGGCGAGTTGGATGGCTACACCTTC | CASSLAAGGELDGYTF
TRBJ2-5 | few | . | TRBV28 | TGTGCCAGCACCAGGAGGGAGACCCAGTACTTC | CASTRRETQYF
TRBJ1-1 | . | . | TRBV29-1 | TGCAGCGTTTCGACTCTGATGGACACTGAAGCTTTCTTT | CSVSTLMDTEAFF
TRBJ2-6 | . | TRBD2 | TRBV4-1 | TGCGCCAGCAGTGAAGCGGGACCCTTCAGCTCTGGGGCCAACGTCCTGACTTTC | CASSEAGPFSSGANVLTF
TRBJ2-1 | . | TRBD2 | TRBV11-3 | TGTGCCAGCAGCGACCGGACTAGCGGGAGGGGTGAGCAGTTCTTC | CASSDRTSGRGEQFF
TRBJ2-1 | . | . | TRBV28 | TGTGCCAGCAGTTTAGGGTCAGGGGGGGACAATGAGCAGTTCTTC | CASSLGSGGDNEQFF
TRBJ2-5 | . | . | TRBV6-6 | TGTGCCAGCAGAAGAGAAAGCGATCAAGAGACCCAGTACTTC | CASRRESDQETQYF
TRBJ2-2 | few | . | TRBV6-5 | TGTGCCAGCACCCTTCTAGGGGAGCTGTTTTTT | CASTLLGELFF
TRBJ2-3 | few | TRBD2 | TRBV7-8 | TGTGCCAGCAGCCCCGGACTAGCGGGGGGGTCCGGGGTGAATACGCAGTATTTT | CASSPGLAGGSGVNTQYF
TRBJ1-2 | . | . | TRBV19 | TGTGCCAGTAGTATAGCGGGGGCAGCAAAGGGCTACACCTTC | CASSIAGAAKGYTF
TRBJ2-5 | . | . | TRBV7-6 | TGTGCCAGCAGCTTAGTGTACCAGGGGGAGACCCAGTACTTC | CASSLVYQGETQYF
TRBJ2-7 | few | . | TRBV29-1 | TGCAGCGTTGTGTGGGACGGTCACTACGAGCAGTACTTC | CSVVWDGHYEQYF
TRBJ1-1 | few | . | TRBV28 | TGTGCCAGCAGTTCTTTAAGGACCCCCCCGGGCACTGAAGCTTTCTTT | CASSSLRTPPGTEAFF
TRBJ1-5 | . | TRBD1 | TRBV12-3/TRBV12-4 | TGTGCCAGCAGGCTCGACAGGGAGAATCAGCCCCAGCATTTT | CASRLDRENQPQHF
TRBJ2-7 | few | . | TRBV19 | TGTGCCAGTAGTATGACCCCCGGCACCTACGAGCAGTACTTC | CASSMTPGTYEQYF
TRBJ1-2 | . | TRBD1 | TRBV9 | TGTGCCAGCAGCGTATACGGGACAGGGTATGGCTACACCTTC | CASSVYGTGYGYTF
TRBJ1-1 | . | . | TRBV27 | TGTGCCAGCAGTCTGACGTCAAATTTGAACACTGAAGCTTTCTTT | CASSLTSNLNTEAFF
TRBJ2-5 | . | TRBD2 | TRBV3-1 | TGTGCCAGCAGCAAACTAGCGGGAGGCTTTTTGGAGACCCAGTACTTC | CASSKLAGGFLETQYF
TRBJ2-1 | many | . | TRBV6-1 | TGTGCCAGCAGTGTGTTGGGAAGCTCCTACAATGAGCAGTTCTTC | CASSVLGSSYNEQFF
TRBJ2-3 | . | . | TRBV5-1 | TGCGCCAGCAGCTTGGAAGGCCGGGGTGTAGATACGCAGTATTTT | CASSLEGRGVDTQYF
TRBJ2-3 | . | TRBD1 | TRBV7-3 | TGTGCCAGCAGCCTCCAGACGGGACAGATAACAGATACGCAGTATTTT | CASSLQTGQITDTQYF
TRBJ2-1 | few | TRBD2 | TRBV6-2/TRBV6-3 | TGTGCCAGCAGCCCAGCACTAGCGGGAAACAATGAGCAGTTCTTC | CASSPALAGNNEQFF
TRBJ2-7 | few | . | TRBV7-9 | TGTGCCAGCAACCCGGGACACCTACGATCCTACGAGCAGTACTTC | CASNPGHLRSYEQYF
TRBJ2-5 | . | . | TRBV13 | TGTGCCAGCAGCTCTCAGGGAGCGGGCCAAGAGACCCAGTACTTC | CASSSQGAGQETQYF
TRBJ1-6 | few | TRBD1 | TRBV12-5 | TGTGCTAGTGGTTTGGTACGGCCAGGGGGCTATTCACCCCTCCACTTT | CASGLVRPGGYSPLHF